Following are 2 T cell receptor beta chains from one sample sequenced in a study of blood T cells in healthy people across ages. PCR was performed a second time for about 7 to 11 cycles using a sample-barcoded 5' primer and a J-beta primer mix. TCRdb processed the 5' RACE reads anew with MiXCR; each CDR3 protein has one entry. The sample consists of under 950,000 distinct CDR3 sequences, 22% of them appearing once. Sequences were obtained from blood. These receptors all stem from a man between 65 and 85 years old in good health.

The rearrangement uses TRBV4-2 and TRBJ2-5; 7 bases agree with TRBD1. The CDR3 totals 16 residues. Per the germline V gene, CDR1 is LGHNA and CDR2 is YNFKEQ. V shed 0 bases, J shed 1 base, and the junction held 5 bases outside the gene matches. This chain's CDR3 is CASSQDFGTAQETQYF. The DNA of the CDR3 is TGTGCCAGCAGCCAAGATTTCGGGACAGCCCAAGAGACCCAGTACTTC.

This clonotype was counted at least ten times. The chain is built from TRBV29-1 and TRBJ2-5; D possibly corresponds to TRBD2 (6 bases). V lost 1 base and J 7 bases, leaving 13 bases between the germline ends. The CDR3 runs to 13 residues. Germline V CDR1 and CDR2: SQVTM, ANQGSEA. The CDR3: CSVEGTAGGTQYF. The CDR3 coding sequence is TGCAGCGTTGAAGGGACCGCCGGGGGGACCCAGTACTTC. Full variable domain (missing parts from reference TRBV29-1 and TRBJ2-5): SAVISQKPSRDICQRGTSLTIQCQVDSQVTMMFWYRQQPGQSLTLIATANQGSEATYESGFVIDKFPISRPNLTFSTLTVSNMSPEDSSIYLCSVEGTAGGTQYFGPGTRLLVL.